Listed here is a single T cell receptor beta chain. Its recognized antigen is unknown. Per-base qualities were not stored, and no clone one base away is much larger. This specimen belongs to a study of blood T cell repertoires in COVID-19 (dated by TCRdb to between 2020 and 2021). General notes on the study: Samples covering the acute and convalescent phases of COVID-19 were provided by collaborators in the United States, Italy and Spain. The dataset comprised deeply sampled blood TCRbeta repertoires from subjects exposed to, actively infected with, or recovered from COVID-19. Where available, HLA class I and class II types were obtained from metadata supplied by the sample provider rather than from assay-based typing. A de-identified subject ID, COVID-19 status, age in years and sex were almost always included in the sample metadata. Samples came from the ongoing ImmuneRACE study (first 160 participants) plus 1,254 subjects from 6 global collaborators. The material from the prospective study consisted of cDNA or gDNA derived from T cells, B-cell-depleted T cells, or PBMCs. The repertoires were made available in a free public database intended to serve as a resource for research on the immune response to SARS-CoV-2.

Results the study describes overall, beyond this receptor: Clinical and demographic metadata were provided uncurated, with the amount varying by source and participant.

The germline V gene (reference sequence) yields MNHEY for CDR1 and SMNVEV for CDR2. The CDR3 spans 14 residues, from the cysteine through the phenylalanine. Here the CDR3 DNA is all that survives: 42 bases in frame from base 1. The V end loses 5 bases and the J end loses 4 bases, and a stretch of 14 bases separates them. At one collaborating source in Seattle, patients were enrolled during active infection and were followed longitudinally through the course of disease. Collaborating institutions collected whole blood in K2EDTA tubes following their own protocols. For TCRbeta analysis, collaborators shipped samples in one of three forms: frozen whole blood, isolated PBMCs, or DNA extracted from either of those sample types. TCRbeta CDR3 regions were amplified from genomic DNA using the immunoSEQ Assay, a bias-controlled multiplex PCR. The authors processed their data as follows. Within the assay, amplification of reference gene primers was used to estimate how many nucleated cells each sample contained. Sequence reads were collapsed and filtered to measure the absolute abundance of every unique TCRbeta CDR3 rearrangement. For each sample, productive Simpson clonality was calculated as the square root of Simpson's diversity index over productive rearrangements. Drawn from immuneACCESS, this table holds only the in-frame rearrangements with V and J called that TCRdb kept. Clones are partly lost; checked studies trace under half to an unresolved V gene and leave the rest unexplained. The DNA was the basis for D and trimming; V, J and clone size are from that table. In all, the sample holds 150,000 or so clones, and around 75% of those were seen once. The ten largest clones represent roughly 5.2% of the sample.

The chain joins TRBV27 to TRBJ1-2; the D segment could be TRBD1, given 6 matching bases. Specimen: peripheral blood. The clonotype originates from an older woman with COVID-19, enrolled during active disease. The CDR3 region has the sequence CASSVAGDTYGYTF. The DNA reads TGTGCCAGCAGTGTAGCAGGGGATACCTATGGCTACACCTTC.